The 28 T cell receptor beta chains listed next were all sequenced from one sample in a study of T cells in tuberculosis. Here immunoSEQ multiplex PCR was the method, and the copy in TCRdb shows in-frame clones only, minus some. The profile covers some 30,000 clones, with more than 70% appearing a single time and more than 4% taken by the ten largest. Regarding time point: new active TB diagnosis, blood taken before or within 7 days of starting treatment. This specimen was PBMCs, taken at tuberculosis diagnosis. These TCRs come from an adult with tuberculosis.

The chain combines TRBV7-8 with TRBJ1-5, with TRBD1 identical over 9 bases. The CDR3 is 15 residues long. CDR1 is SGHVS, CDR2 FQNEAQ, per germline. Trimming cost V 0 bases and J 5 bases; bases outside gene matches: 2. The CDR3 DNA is TGTGCCAGCAGCTTAGCACAGGGGGCTGATCAGCCCCAGCATTTT. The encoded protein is CASSLAQGADQPQHF.

The CDR3 reads CASSSYNTQGWSGYTF. CDR3 bases: TGTGCCAGCAGTTCTTATAACACACAGGGTTGGAGCGGCTACACCTTC. The chain has TRBV27 and TRBJ1-2; weak D call: TRBD1 (6 bases). The CDR3 is made up of 16 amino acids. CDR1 is MNHEY, CDR2 SMNVEV, per germline (reference sequence). The germline V and J ends were trimmed by 4 bases and 8 bases, with 23 bases remaining between them.

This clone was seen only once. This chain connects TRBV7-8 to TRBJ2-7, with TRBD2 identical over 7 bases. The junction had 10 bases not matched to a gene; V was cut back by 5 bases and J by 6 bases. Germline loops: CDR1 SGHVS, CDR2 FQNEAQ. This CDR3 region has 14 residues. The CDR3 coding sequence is TGTGCCAGCAGCCTACTCGGCGGGGGAGGCGAGCAGTACTTC. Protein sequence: CASSLLGGGGEQYF. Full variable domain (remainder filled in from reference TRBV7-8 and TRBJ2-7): GAGVSQSPRYKVAKRGQDVALRCDPISGHVSLFWYQQALGQGPEFLTYFQNEAQLDKSGLPSDRFFAERPEGSVSTLKIQRTQQEDSAVYLCASSLLGGGGEQYFGPGTRLTVT.

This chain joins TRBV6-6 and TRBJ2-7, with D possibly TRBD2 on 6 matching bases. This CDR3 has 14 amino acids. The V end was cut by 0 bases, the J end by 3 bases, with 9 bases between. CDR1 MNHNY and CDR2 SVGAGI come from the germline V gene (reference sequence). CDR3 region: CASSYSGLVYEQYF. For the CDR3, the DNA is TGTGCCAGCAGTTACTCGGGACTTGTCTACGAGCAGTACTTC.

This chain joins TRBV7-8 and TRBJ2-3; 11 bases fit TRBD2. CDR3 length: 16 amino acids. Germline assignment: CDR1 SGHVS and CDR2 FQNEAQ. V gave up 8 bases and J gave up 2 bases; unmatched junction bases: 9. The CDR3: CASRSRLAGSTDTQYF. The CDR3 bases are TGTGCCAGCCGATCCCGACTAGCGGGGTCCACAGATACGCAGTATTTT.

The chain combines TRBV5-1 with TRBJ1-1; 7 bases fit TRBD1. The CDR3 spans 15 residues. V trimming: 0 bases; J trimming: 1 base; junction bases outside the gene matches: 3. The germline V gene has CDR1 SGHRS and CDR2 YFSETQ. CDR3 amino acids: CASSLAGTANTEAFF. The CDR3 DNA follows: TGCGCCAGCAGCTTGGCCGGGACAGCGAACACTGAAGCTTTCTTT.

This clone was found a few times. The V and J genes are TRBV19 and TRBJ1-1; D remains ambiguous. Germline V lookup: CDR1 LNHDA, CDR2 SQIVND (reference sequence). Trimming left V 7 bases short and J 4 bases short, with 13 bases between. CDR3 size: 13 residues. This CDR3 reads CASTDGRGTEAFF. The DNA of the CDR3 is TGTGCCAGTACGGACGGACGGGGCACTGAAGCTTTCTTT.

The CDR3 nucleotides read TGTGCCAGCAGTTTACCCCAGGGGGCCCAGGATAGCAATCAGCCCCAGCATTTT. This translates into CASSLPQGAQDSNQPQHF. The V call is TRBV28, the J call TRBJ1-5, with 8 bases identical to TRBD1. Trimming took 2 bases from V and 0 from J; bases not matched to a gene: 9. CDR1 is MDHEN and CDR2 is SYDVKM in the germline V gene. CDR3 length: 18 residues.

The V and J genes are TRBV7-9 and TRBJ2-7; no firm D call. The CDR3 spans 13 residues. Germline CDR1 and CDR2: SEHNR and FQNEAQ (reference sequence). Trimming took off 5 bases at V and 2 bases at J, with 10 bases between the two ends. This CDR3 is CASSPDWPYEQYF. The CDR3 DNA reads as TGTGCCAGCAGCCCAGACTGGCCCTACGAGCAGTACTTC.

This CDR3 is CASSSRDRVTGELFF. CDR3 sequence (DNA): TGTGCCAGCAGCTCCCGGGACAGGGTTACCGGGGAGCTGTTTTTT. V and J are TRBV5-8 and TRBJ2-2; TRBD1 agrees at 9 bases. V was pared by 3 bases and J by 5 bases, with 5 bases of the junction left unmatched. CDR3 length equals 15 residues. Per the germline V gene, CDR1 is SGHTS and CDR2 is YDEGEE. Full variable domain (rest looked up from reference TRBV5-8 and TRBJ2-2): EAGVTQSPTHLIKTRGQQATLRCSPISGHTSVYWYQQALGLGLQFLLWYDEGEERNRGNFPPRFSGRQFPNYSSELNVNALELEDSALYLCASSSRDRVTGELFFGEGSRLTVL.

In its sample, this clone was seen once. Here the CDR3 DNA reads TGTGCCAGCCTGCGGGAATCTGGAAACACCATATATTTT. Amino acid sequence: CASLRESGNTIYF. The genes are TRBV2 and TRBJ1-3; D call uncertain. The CDR3 has 13 residues. The V and J ends lost 8 bases and 1 base respectively, with 9 bases between them. The germline gives CDR1 SNHLY, CDR2 FYNNEI.

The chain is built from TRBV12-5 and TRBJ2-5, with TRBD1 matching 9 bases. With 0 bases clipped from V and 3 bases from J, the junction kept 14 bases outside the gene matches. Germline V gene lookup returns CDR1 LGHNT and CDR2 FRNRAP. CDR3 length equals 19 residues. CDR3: CASGLVLRDRDTGEETQYF. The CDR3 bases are TGTGCTAGTGGTTTGGTACTAAGGGACAGGGATACAGGGGAAGAGACCCAGTACTTC.

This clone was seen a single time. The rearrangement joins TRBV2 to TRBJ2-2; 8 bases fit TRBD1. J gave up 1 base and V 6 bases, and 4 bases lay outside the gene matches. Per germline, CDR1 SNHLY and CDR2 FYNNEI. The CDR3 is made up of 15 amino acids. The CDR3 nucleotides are TGTGCCAGCAGGCCCGGGACAGGGAACACCGGGGAGCTGTTTTTT. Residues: CASRPGTGNTGELFF.

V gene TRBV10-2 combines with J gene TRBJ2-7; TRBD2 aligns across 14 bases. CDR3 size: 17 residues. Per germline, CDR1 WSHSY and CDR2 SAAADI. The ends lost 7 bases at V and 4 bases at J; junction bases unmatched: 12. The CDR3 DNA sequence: TGCGCCAGCACCGTAGGGACTAGCGGGAGTTTCGGTTACGAGCAGTACTTC. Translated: CASTVGTSGSFGYEQYF.

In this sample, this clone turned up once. The CDR3 bases are TGTGCCAGCAGCGGGATCCGGGACAGTCCCTATGGCTACACCTTC. The encoded protein is CASSGIRDSPYGYTF. V gene TRBV9 combines with J gene TRBJ1-2; 7 bases fit TRBD1. Looked up from germline, CDR1 is SGDLS and CDR2 is YYNGEE. The ends lost 3 bases at V and 4 bases at J; junction bases unmatched: 9. This CDR3 region has 15 residues.

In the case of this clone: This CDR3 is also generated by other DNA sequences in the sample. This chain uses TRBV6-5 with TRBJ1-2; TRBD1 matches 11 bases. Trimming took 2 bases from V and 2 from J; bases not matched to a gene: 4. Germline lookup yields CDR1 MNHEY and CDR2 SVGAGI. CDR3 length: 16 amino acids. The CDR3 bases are TGTGCCAGCAGTTACGTCCGGACAGGGGGCAACTATGGCTACACCTTC. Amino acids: CASSYVRTGGNYGYTF.

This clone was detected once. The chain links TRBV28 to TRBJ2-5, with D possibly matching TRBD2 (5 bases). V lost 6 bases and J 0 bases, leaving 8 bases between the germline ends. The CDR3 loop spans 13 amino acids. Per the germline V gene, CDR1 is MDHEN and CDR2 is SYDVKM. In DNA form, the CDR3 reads TGTGCCAGCAGCCGCGGGTACCAAGAGACCCAGTACTTC. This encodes CASSRGYQETQYF.

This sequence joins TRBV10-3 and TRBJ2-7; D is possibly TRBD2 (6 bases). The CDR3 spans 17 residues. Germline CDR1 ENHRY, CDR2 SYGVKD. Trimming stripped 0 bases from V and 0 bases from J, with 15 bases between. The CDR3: CAISESRSQGGSYEQYF. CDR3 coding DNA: TGTGCCATCAGTGAGTCAAGGAGCCAGGGAGGCTCCTACGAGCAGTACTTC.

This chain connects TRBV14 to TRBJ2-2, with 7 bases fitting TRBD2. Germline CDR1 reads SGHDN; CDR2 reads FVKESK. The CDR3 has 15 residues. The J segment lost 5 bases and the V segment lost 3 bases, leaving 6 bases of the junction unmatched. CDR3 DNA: TGTGCCAGCAGCCAGCGGGACTACTGGACCGGGGAGCTGTTTTTT. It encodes CASSQRDYWTGELFF.

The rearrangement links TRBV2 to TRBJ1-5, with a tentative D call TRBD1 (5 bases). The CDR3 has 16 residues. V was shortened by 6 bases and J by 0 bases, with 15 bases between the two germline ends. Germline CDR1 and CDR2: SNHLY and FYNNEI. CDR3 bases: TGTGCCAGCAGCCCTACAGGCTCTTATAGCAATCAGCCCCAGCATTTT. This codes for CASSPTGSYSNQPQHF.

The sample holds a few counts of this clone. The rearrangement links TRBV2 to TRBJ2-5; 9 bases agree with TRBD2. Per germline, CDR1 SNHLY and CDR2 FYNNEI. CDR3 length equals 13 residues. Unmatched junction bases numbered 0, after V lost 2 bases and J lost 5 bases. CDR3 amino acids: CASSETSGETQYF. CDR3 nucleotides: TGTGCCAGCAGTGAAACTAGCGGGGAGACCCAGTACTTC.

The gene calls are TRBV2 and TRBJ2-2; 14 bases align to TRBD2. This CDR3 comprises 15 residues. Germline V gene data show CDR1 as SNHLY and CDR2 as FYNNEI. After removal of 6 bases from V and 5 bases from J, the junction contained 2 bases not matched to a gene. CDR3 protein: CASRGLAGDTGELFF. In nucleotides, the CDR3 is TGTGCCAGCAGGGGACTAGCGGGAGATACCGGGGAGCTGTTTTTT.

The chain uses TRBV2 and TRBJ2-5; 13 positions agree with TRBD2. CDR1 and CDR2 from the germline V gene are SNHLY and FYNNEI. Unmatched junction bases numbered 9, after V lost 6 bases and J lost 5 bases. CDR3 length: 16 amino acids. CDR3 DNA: TGTGCCAGCAGATGGACTAGCGGGGGTAGGGGGGAGACCCAGTACTTC. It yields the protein CASRWTSGGRGETQYF.

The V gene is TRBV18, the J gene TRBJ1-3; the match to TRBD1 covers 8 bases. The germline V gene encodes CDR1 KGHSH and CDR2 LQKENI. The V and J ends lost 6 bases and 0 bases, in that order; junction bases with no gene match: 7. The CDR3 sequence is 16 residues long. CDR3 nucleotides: TGTGCCAGCTCCCCAGGGGGCGGCTTCTCTGGAAACACCATATATTTT. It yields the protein CASSPGGGFSGNTIYF.

The CDR3 is CASGLTLRGTEAFF. Written as DNA, the CDR3 is TGTGCTAGTGGTTTGACACTTCGGGGGACTGAAGCTTTCTTT. The J gene is TRBJ1-1, the V gene TRBV12-5; D is possibly TRBD1 (5 bases). V lost 2 bases to trimming and J lost 5 bases, with 12 bases between them. The CDR3 extends over 14 amino acids. Germline CDR1 and CDR2: LGHNT and FRNRAP. Using reference TRBV12-5 and TRBJ1-1 for the parts outside the CDR3, the full variable domain is DARVTQTPRHKVTEMGQEVTMRCQPILGHNTVFWYRQTMMQGLELLAYFRNRAPLDDSGMPKDRFSAEMPDATLATLKIQPSEPRDSAVYFCASGLTLRGTEAFFGQGTRLTVV.

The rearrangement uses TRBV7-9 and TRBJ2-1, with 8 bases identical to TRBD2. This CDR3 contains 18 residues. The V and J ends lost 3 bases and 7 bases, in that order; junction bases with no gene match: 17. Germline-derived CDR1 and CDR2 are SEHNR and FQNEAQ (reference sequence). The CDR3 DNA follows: TGTGCCAGCAGCTTTTTGGCAGGCGGACTAGCTACGGGAAATGAGCAGTTCTTC. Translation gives CASSFLAGGLATGNEQFF. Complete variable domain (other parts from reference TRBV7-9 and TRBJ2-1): DTGVSQNPRHKITKRGQNVTFRCDPISEHNRLYWYRQTLGQGPEFLTYFQNEAQLEKSRLLSDRFSAERPKGSFSTLEIQRTEQGDSAMYLCASSFLAGGLATGNEQFFGPGTRLTVL.

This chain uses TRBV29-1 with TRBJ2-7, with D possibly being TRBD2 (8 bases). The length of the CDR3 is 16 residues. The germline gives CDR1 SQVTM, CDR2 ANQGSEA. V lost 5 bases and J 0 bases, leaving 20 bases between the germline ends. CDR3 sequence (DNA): TGCAGCGTTAGGGGGCCTAGCGGGCGAAGCTCCTACGAGCAGTACTTC. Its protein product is CSVRGPSGRSSYEQYF.

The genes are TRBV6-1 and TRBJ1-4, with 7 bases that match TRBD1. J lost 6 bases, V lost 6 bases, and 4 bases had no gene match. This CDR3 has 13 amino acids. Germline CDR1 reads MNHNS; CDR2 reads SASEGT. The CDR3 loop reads CASSNDRDEKLFF. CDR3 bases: TGTGCCAGCAGCAACGACAGGGATGAAAAACTGTTTTTT.